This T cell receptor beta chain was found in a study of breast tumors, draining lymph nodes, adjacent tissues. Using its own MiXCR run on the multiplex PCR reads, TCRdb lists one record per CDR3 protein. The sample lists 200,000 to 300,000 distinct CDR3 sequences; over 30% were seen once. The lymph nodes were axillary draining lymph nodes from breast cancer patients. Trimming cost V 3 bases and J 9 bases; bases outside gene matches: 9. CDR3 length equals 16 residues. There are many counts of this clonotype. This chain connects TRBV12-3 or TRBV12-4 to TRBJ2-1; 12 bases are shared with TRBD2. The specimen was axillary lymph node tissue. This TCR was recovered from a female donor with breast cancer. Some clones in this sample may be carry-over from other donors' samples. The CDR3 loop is CASSLLGLAGLSEQFF. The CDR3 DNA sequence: TGTGCCAGCAGTTTGTTAGGACTAGCGGGACTAAGTGAGCAGTTCTTC.